This is a list of T cell receptor beta chains from one sample in a study of post-analysis software for immune sequencing data. TCRdb used MiXCR to reprocess the PCR reads, holding one entry per CDR3 protein. The sample carries 450,000 or so distinct CDR3 sequences, around 40% recorded once. The specimen sequenced was blood. These receptors came from a girl aged 5 to 17 with multiple sclerosis. The CDR3 runs from the conserved cysteine through the conserved F or W. A D gene is named only where the DNA matches it firmly. Size is stated for part of the rows, as once, few or many counts, or as a class when the clone is expanded.

size,V,J,D,CDR3,DNA
-,TRBV5-1,TRBJ2-1,-,CASSLGSARNNEQFF,TGCGCCAGCAGCTTGGGGTCGGCACGAAACAATGAGCAGTTCTTC
-,TRBV6-5,TRBJ1-2,-,CATSNPTENYGYTF,TGTGCCACCTCAAACCCGACAGAGAACTATGGCTACACCTTC
once,TRBV4-2,TRBJ2-3,-,CASTSRLSGATDTQYF,TGTGCCAGCACCAGTCGCCTTAGCGGAGCCACAGATACGCAGTATTTT
-,TRBV29-1,TRBJ2-1,TRBD2,CSVEGGSGAGFNEQFF,TGCAGCGTTGAAGGGGGGAGCGGAGCGGGATTCAATGAGCAGTTCTTC
few,TRBV3-1,TRBJ2-1,TRBD2,CASSFSGSEQFF,TGTGCCAGCAGCTTTAGCGGGTCTGAGCAGTTCTTC
-,TRBV27,TRBJ1-2,-,CASSRRGSSYGYTF,TGTGCCAGCAGTCGTCGAGGTTCCAGCTATGGCTACACCTTC
-,TRBV7-2,TRBJ2-7,-,CASSIGQPYEQYF,TGTGCCAGCAGCATAGGACAGCCCTACGAGCAGTACTTC
-,TRBV12-3/TRBV12-4,TRBJ2-5,-,CASSLGAVQETQYF,TGTGCCAGCAGTTTAGGAGCGGTCCAAGAGACCCAGTACTTC
-,TRBV4-1,TRBJ2-1,-,CASSQDLVPSNEQFF,TGCGCCAGCAGCCAAGATCTAGTCCCGTCGAATGAGCAGTTCTTC
-,TRBV6-5,TRBJ1-1,-,CASSYRAQNTEAFF,TGTGCCAGCAGCTACAGAGCGCAGAACACTGAAGCTTTCTTT
many,TRBV10-3,TRBJ2-5,-,CAISQNREETQYF,TGTGCCATCAGTCAAAACAGGGAAGAGACCCAGTACTTC
-,TRBV29-1,TRBJ2-1,-,CSVEGLGSYNEQFF,TGCAGCGTTGAAGGTCTGGGATCCTACAATGAGCAGTTCTTC
-,TRBV20-1,TRBJ1-5,-,CSAATGPRNQPQHF,TGCAGTGCTGCAACAGGTCCGCGCAATCAGCCCCAGCATTTT
-,TRBV6-5,TRBJ1-4,-,CASSGSWEATNEKLFF,TGTGCCAGCAGCGGTTCGTGGGAAGCAACTAATGAAAAACTGTTTTTT
-,TRBV4-2,TRBJ2-7,TRBD2,CASSQDPPGLAGGPSSYEQYF,TGTGCCAGCAGCCAAGATCCGCCGGGACTAGCGGGAGGGCCGAGCTCCTACGAGCAGTACTTC
-,TRBV6-6,TRBJ1-1,-,CASSYSTLGTEAFF,TGTGCCAGCAGTTACTCGACTTTAGGGACTGAAGCTTTCTTT
-,TRBV7-9,TRBJ2-1,TRBD2,CASSSNRGRTSNERFF,TGTGCCAGCAGCTCCAACCGGGGGAGGACTAGCAATGAGCGGTTCTTC
-,TRBV29-1,TRBJ1-2,-,CSVRDTIYGYTF,TGCAGCGTCCGGGACACGATCTATGGCTACACCTTC
-,TRBV7-2,TRBJ2-7,TRBD1,CASSPRQGSGAQYF,TGTGCCAGCAGCCCACGACAGGGGTCAGGGGCCCAGTACTTC
few,TRBV10-3,TRBJ2-7,-,CAISVGVGEQYF,TGTGCCATCAGTGTAGGAGTCGGGGAGCAGTACTTC
-,TRBV20-1,TRBJ2-1,-,CSANPNEQFF,TGCAGTGCGAACCCCAATGAGCAGTTCTTC
-,TRBV5-1,TRBJ2-2,-,CASNPLSLPNTGELFF,TGCGCCAGCAACCCGCTGAGCCTACCCAACACCGGGGAGCTGTTTTTT
-,TRBV5-1,TRBJ2-5,TRBD2,CASSFGGSRETQYF,TGCGCCAGCAGCTTTGGCGGGAGTCGAGAGACCCAGTACTTC
-,TRBV29-1,TRBJ2-1,TRBD1,CSVDRPTGLGWDGQFF,TGCAGCGTTGATAGACCGACAGGGCTGGGGTGGGATGGGCAGTTCTTC
-,TRBV5-1,TRBJ2-7,-,CASSLGPDSYEQYF,TGCGCCAGCAGCTTGGGCCCCGACAGCTACGAGCAGTACTTC
few,TRBV7-9,TRBJ2-7,TRBD2,CASSSTGGLAEQYF,TGTGCCAGCAGCAGTACCGGGGGACTAGCAGAGCAGTACTTC
-,TRBV20-1,TRBJ2-3,-,CSASASEKYTDTQYF,TGCAGTGCGTCCGCTAGCGAGAAATACACAGATACGCAGTATTTT
few,TRBV27,TRBJ2-6,TRBD1,CASGRGNSGANVLTF,TGTGCCAGTGGCAGGGGGAACTCTGGGGCCAACGTCCTGACTTTC
-,TRBV9,TRBJ2-1,TRBD2,CASSVSGMGNEQFF,TGTGCCAGCAGCGTAAGCGGGATGGGCAATGAGCAGTTCTTC